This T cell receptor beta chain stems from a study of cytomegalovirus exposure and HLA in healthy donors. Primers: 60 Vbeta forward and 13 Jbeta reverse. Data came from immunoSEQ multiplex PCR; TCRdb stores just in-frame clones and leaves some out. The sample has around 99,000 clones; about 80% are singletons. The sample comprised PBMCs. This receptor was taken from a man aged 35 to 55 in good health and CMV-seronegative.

The DNA of the CDR3 is TGTGCCAGCAGGCCCCAGACTCACGAGACCCAGTACTTC. Translation gives CASRPQTHETQYF. The chain carries TRBV6-1 and TRBJ2-5; D gene unclear. Germline lookup yields CDR1 MNHNS and CDR2 SASEGT. Trimming pared 6 bases from V and 5 bases from J, leaving 13 bases between. The CDR3 is made up of 13 amino acids.